These 18 T cell receptor beta chains were all obtained from the same sample, sequenced in a study of CD8+ T cells in alopecia areata. Regarding treatment: oral pan-JAK inhibitor, 5-10 mg twice daily. In each case, RNA was isolated and then reverse transcribed into cDNA as the sequencing template. The assay was immunoSEQ multiplex PCR, and TCRdb's table has in-frame clones only and misses some. The sample yields about 110,000 clones, roughly 55% seen once. The sample here was CD8+ T cells sorted from blood, taken at week 24, from a patient treated with tofacitinib. The source is a human donor with alopecia areata.

This clone was observed a single time. The chain couples TRBV5-4 to TRBJ2-7; possible D gene TRBD1, 5 bases. V lost 2 bases, J lost 3 bases, and 9 bases lay in between. In germline, CDR1 is SGHNT, CDR2 YYREEE (reference sequence). The CDR3 loop spans 13 amino acids. The CDR3 nucleotides read TGTGCCAGCAGCTTCGACGGACACTACGAGCAGTACTTC. Translation gives CASSFDGHYEQYF.

V usage is TRBV9 and J usage is TRBJ2-1, with TRBD1 as a possible D gene (5 bases). This CDR3 is built from 13 residues. Looked up from germline, CDR1 is SGDLS and CDR2 is YYNGEE. Trimming removed 0 bases from V and 6 bases from J, with 7 bases in between. CDR3 bases: TGTGCCAGCAGCGTAGCAGGGCGCAATGAGCAGTTCTTC. Translation: CASSVAGRNEQFF.

The J gene is TRBJ1-3, the V gene TRBV30; D might be TRBD1 (6 bases). CDR1 and CDR2 (germline): GTSNPN, SVGIG (reference sequence). CDR3 length: 14 amino acids. Trimming took off 1 base at V and 3 bases at J, with 10 bases between the two ends. The CDR3 nucleotides are TGTGCCTGGAGTGGGGGGCGAGGTGGAAACACCATATATTTT. Encoded protein: CAWSGGRGGNTIYF.

CDR3 sequence: CASSPGGGTEAFF. CDR3 nucleotide sequence: TGTGCCAGCAGCCCAGGAGGGGGTACTGAAGCTTTCTTT. J is TRBJ1-1 and V is TRBV9, with D possibly being TRBD1 (6 bases). From germline, CDR1 is SGDLS and CDR2 YYNGEE. Trimming pared 4 bases from V and 5 bases from J, leaving 12 bases between. This CDR3 is built from 13 residues. Drawing the rest from reference TRBV9 and TRBJ1-1, the complete variable domain is DSGVTQTPKHLITATGQRVTLRCSPRSGDLSVYWYQQSLDQGLQFLIQYYNGEERAKGNILERFSAQQFPDLHSELNLSSLELGDSALYFCASSPGGGTEAFFGQGTRLTVV.

The chain recombines TRBV30 with TRBJ2-7, with TRBD2 identical over 7 bases. This CDR3 comprises 13 residues. Trimming at V came to 2 bases and at J to 3 bases, leaving 4 bases not matched to a gene. Germline V gene lookup returns CDR1 GTSNPN and CDR2 SVGIG (reference sequence). The DNA of the CDR3 is TGTGCCTGGAGTAGCGGGGACTACTACGAGCAGTACTTC. This encodes CAWSSGDYYEQYF.

The genes are TRBV14 and TRBJ1-1, with D hard to call. CDR3 size: 11 residues. Germline values: CDR1 SGHDN, CDR2 FVKESK. V gave up 10 bases and J gave up 6 bases, with 12 bases separating them. The CDR3 DNA sequence: TGTGCCACCTCTATTTCAGCTGAAGCTTTCTTT. Translating it yields CATSISAEAFF.

J is TRBJ2-7 and V is TRBV2; 8 positions match TRBD2. The V gene's germline CDR1 is SNHLY and CDR2 FYNNEI. This CDR3 has 12 amino acids. The junction had 2 bases not matched to a gene; V was cut back by 3 bases and J by 7 bases. The CDR3 region has the DNA TGTGCCAGCAGTGAGGGCGGGAGGGAGCAGTACTTC. Protein sequence: CASSEGGREQYF.

The V gene is TRBV6-5, the J gene TRBJ2-1, with 7 bases identical to TRBD2. Germline lookup yields CDR1 MNHEY and CDR2 SVGAGI. There are 12 residues in the CDR3. V lost 8 bases and J lost 6; bases outside the gene matches: 4. The CDR3 nucleotides are TGTGCCAGCGGTTGGGGGGGCAATGAGCAGTTCTTC. This translates into CASGWGGNEQFF.

This clone occurred a few times. The chain joins TRBV5-1 to TRBJ1-6, with a tentative D call TRBD1 (5 bases). Germline V gives CDR1 SGHRS, CDR2 YFSETQ. Trimming shortened V by 6 bases and J by 7 bases, and 23 bases separated the two germline ends. This CDR3 contains 17 residues. The CDR3 region has the DNA TGCGCCAGCAAATACCGGACGGCGTTGGGGGTGAATTCACCCCTCCACTTT. Its protein is CASKYRTALGVNSPLHF.

The chain employs TRBV11-3 and TRBJ2-1; weak D call: TRBD2 (6 bases). Germline CDR1 is SGHNT and CDR2 is YENEEA. The CDR3 covers 16 residues. V lost 5 bases to trimming and J lost 0 bases, with 14 bases between them. CDR3 amino acids: CASSDRRESSYNEQFF. Written as DNA, the CDR3 is TGTGCCAGCAGCGACCGCCGGGAGAGCTCCTACAATGAGCAGTTCTTC.

This clone was observed a few times. The chain is built from TRBV19 and TRBJ2-5; 11 bases map to TRBD2. In germline, CDR1 is LNHDA, CDR2 SQIVND (reference sequence). V lost 6 bases to trimming and J lost 5 bases; unmatched junction nucleotides: 5. CDR3 length: 14 amino acids. CDR3 coding DNA: TGTGCCAGTAGCACACTAGCGGGGGAGGAGACCCAGTACTTC. This sequence encodes CASSTLAGEETQYF. The full variable domain, in which reference TRBV19 and TRBJ2-5 provide the parts outside the CDR3, is DGGITQSPKYLFRKEGQNVTLSCEQNLNHDAMYWYRQDPGQGLRLIYYSQIVNDFQKGDIAEGYSVSREKKESFPLTVTSAQKNPTAFYLCASSTLAGEETQYFGPGTRLLVL.

The chain joins TRBV5-4 to TRBJ1-2, with 9 bases that match TRBD1. V was clipped by 4 bases and J by 5 bases; unmatched bases: 3. The CDR3 has 13 residues. CDR1 and CDR2 (germline): SGHNT, YYREEE (reference sequence). The CDR3, as DNA: TGTGCCAGCAGCCTGGACAGGGGATATGGCTACACCTTC. Amino acid sequence: CASSLDRGYGYTF.

The genes are TRBV9 and TRBJ2-5; D possibly corresponds to TRBD1 (6 bases). Germline loops: CDR1 SGDLS, CDR2 YYNGEE. This CDR3 comprises 11 residues. Trimming cost V 4 bases and J 5 bases, with 6 bases left between them. The CDR3 is CASSQGETQYF. The CDR3 bases are TGTGCCAGCAGCCAGGGGGAGACCCAGTACTTC.

The chain uses TRBV9 and TRBJ1-5, with no clear D. The CDR3 totals 16 residues. The V end lost 0 bases, the J end lost 0 bases, and 10 bases lay between the germline ends. CDR1 and CDR2 (germline): SGDLS, YYNGEE. This CDR3 reads CASSVVFRGSNQPQHF. In nucleotides, the CDR3 is TGTGCCAGCAGCGTAGTGTTTCGGGGTAGCAATCAGCCCCAGCATTTT.

This chain connects TRBV30 to TRBJ2-1; D is uncertain. From germline, CDR1 is GTSNPN and CDR2 SVGIG (reference sequence). The CDR3 extends over 11 amino acids. V was cut by 6 bases and J by 10 bases, with 13 bases left in between. CDR3 sequence reads: CACDPYHEQFF. The CDR3 nucleotides read TGTGCCTGCGACCCCTACCACGAGCAGTTCTTC. Complete variable domain (other parts from reference TRBV30 and TRBJ2-1): SQTIHQWPATLVQPVGSPLSLECTVEGTSNPNLYWYRQAAGRGLQLLFYSVGIGQISSEVPQNLSASRPQDRQFILSSKKLLLSDSGFYLCACDPYHEQFFGPGTRLTVL.

The CDR3 sequence: CASSSPTEVYGYTF. The CDR3 region has the DNA TGTGCCAGCAGCTCACCGACAGAAGTCTATGGCTACACCTTC. V is TRBV13 and J is TRBJ1-2, with a possible D match to TRBD1 (5 bases). V shed 4 bases and J shed 4 bases, with 13 bases lying between them. The CDR3 sequence is 14 residues long. In germline, CDR1 is PRHDT, CDR2 FYEKMQ (reference sequence).

The CDR3 region has the DNA TGTGCCAGCAGTTCGTTCAATCAGCCCCAGCATTTT. Amino acids: CASSSFNQPQHF. The V call is TRBV27, the J call TRBJ1-5; D not resolved. CDR3 length: 12 amino acids. V was clipped by 4 bases and J by 3 bases, with 4 bases between them. Looked up from germline, CDR1 is MNHEY and CDR2 is SMNVEV (reference sequence).

V is TRBV29-1 and J is TRBJ1-2; TRBD1 aligns across 8 bases. The CDR3 has 14 residues. From germline, CDR1 is SQVTM and CDR2 ANQGSEA. The junction had 6 bases not matched to a gene; V was cut back by 2 bases and J by 4 bases. CDR3 DNA sequence: TGCAGCGTTGAATCCGGGACAGGTGCCTATGGCTACACCTTC. This gives the protein CSVESGTGAYGYTF.